Listed below are T cell receptor beta chains from one sample, sequenced in a study of Ad26.COV2.S vaccination and SARS-CoV-2 variants. The data were produced by immunoSEQ multiplex PCR, yet TCRdb's version contains in-frame clones alone and is incomplete. The sample lists roughly 380,000 clones, 85% to 90% occurring once. The sequencing here drew on peripheral blood, taken in a trial of Ad26.COV2.S vaccine versus placebo. The receptors were gathered from a person aged 18 to 59 who received the Ad26.COV2.S COVID-19 vaccine or a placebo. The CDR3 runs from the conserved cysteine through the conserved F or W. D genes are given only for firm matches. Some rows have no size entry. The others give once, few or many, or a class for an expanded clone.

v_gene: TRBV27
d_gene: NA
abundance: few
len: 14
j_gene: TRBJ1-6
CDR3nt: TGTGCCAGCAGTTTGCAGGGGTTCAATTCACCCCTCCACTTT
CDR3aa: CASSLQGFNSPLHF

v_gene: TRBV19
d_gene: TRBD1
abundance: NA
len: 15
j_gene: TRBJ2-5
CDR3nt: TGTGCCAGTAGTTTCCGGGACAGGGGGAAAGAGACCCAGTACTTC
CDR3aa: CASSFRDRGKETQYF

v_gene: TRBV7-8
d_gene: NA
abundance: NA
len: 14
j_gene: TRBJ2-1
CDR3nt: TGTGCCAGCAGCTTAAGGATTACCTACAATGAGCAGTTCTTC
CDR3aa: CASSLRITYNEQFF

v_gene: TRBV7-7
d_gene: NA
abundance: NA
len: 13
j_gene: TRBJ2-5
CDR3nt: TGTGCTAGCAGCTTAGGGATCGCGGAGACCCAGTACTTC
CDR3aa: CASSLGIAETQYF

v_gene: TRBV27
d_gene: NA
abundance: NA
len: 14
j_gene: TRBJ2-2
CDR3nt: TGTGCCAGCAGTTTGTGGGGTGACACCGGGGAGCTGTTTTTT
CDR3aa: CASSLWGDTGELFF

v_gene: TRBV6-4
d_gene: NA
abundance: NA
len: 13
j_gene: TRBJ2-5
CDR3nt: TGTGCCAGCAGTGACTTCGCGGGGGAGACCCAGTACTTC
CDR3aa: CASSDFAGETQYF

v_gene: TRBV5-1
d_gene: NA
abundance: NA
len: 15
j_gene: TRBJ2-3
CDR3nt: TGCGCCAGCAGCTTGAGGGACGGCTACACAGATACGCAGTATTTT
CDR3aa: CASSLRDGYTDTQYF

v_gene: TRBV7-3
d_gene: NA
abundance: few
len: 15
j_gene: TRBJ2-3
CDR3nt: TGTGCCAGCAGCAGTCAGCGGTTTGGCACAGATACGCAGTATTTT
CDR3aa: CASSSQRFGTDTQYF

v_gene: TRBV30
d_gene: NA
abundance: NA
len: 12
j_gene: TRBJ1-2
CDR3nt: TGTGCCTGGAGCAGGGGATTTTATGGCTACACCTTC
CDR3aa: CAWSRGFYGYTF

v_gene: TRBV9
d_gene: TRBD1
abundance: NA
len: 15
j_gene: TRBJ2-7
CDR3nt: TGTGCCAGCAGCGAGGGGGGACAGGGGCATTACGAGCAGTACTTC
CDR3aa: CASSEGGQGHYEQYF

v_gene: TRBV30
d_gene: NA
abundance: NA
len: 14
j_gene: TRBJ2-3
CDR3nt: TGTGCCTGGAGTGTAAACCAGGCCACAGATACGCAGTATTTT
CDR3aa: CAWSVNQATDTQYF

v_gene: TRBV6-5
d_gene: NA
abundance: NA
len: 15
j_gene: TRBJ1-5
CDR3nt: TGTGCCAGCAGTTATAGGCAATATAGCAATCAGCCCCAGCATTTT
CDR3aa: CASSYRQYSNQPQHF

v_gene: TRBV10-3
d_gene: NA
abundance: NA
len: 16
j_gene: TRBJ2-2
CDR3nt: TGTGCCATCAGTGAAGACAGGGCGGGGAGAGCCGGGGAGCTGTTTTTT
CDR3aa: CAISEDRAGRAGELFF

v_gene: TRBV28
d_gene: NA
abundance: NA
len: 14
j_gene: TRBJ2-7
CDR3nt: TGTGCCAGCGCGGAAAACAGGGACTCCTACGAGCAGTACTTC
CDR3aa: CASAENRDSYEQYF

v_gene: TRBV19
d_gene: NA
abundance: once
len: 14
j_gene: TRBJ1-2
CDR3nt: TGTGCCAGTCACTCCGTAGAGACTAACTATGGCTACACCTTC
CDR3aa: CASHSVETNYGYTF

v_gene: TRBV28
d_gene: NA
abundance: NA
len: 14
j_gene: TRBJ2-5
CDR3nt: TGTGCCAGCAGGCCGTCTCTGGTCCAAGAGACCCAGTACTTC
CDR3aa: CASRPSLVQETQYF

v_gene: TRBV30
d_gene: NA
abundance: few
len: 14
j_gene: TRBJ1-3
CDR3nt: TGTGCCTGGAGTGTACTTGTATCTGGAAACACCATATATTTT
CDR3aa: CAWSVLVSGNTIYF

v_gene: TRBV4-3
d_gene: NA
abundance: once
len: 14
j_gene: TRBJ1-1
CDR3nt: TGCGCCAGCAGCCAATGGGTAAGGGACACTGAAGCTTTCTTT
CDR3aa: CASSQWVRDTEAFF

v_gene: TRBV3-1/TRBV3-2
d_gene: NA
abundance: NA
len: 15
j_gene: TRBJ2-3
CDR3nt: TGTGCCAGCAGCTCATGGACCCCTACCACAGATACGCAGTATTTT
CDR3aa: CASSSWTPTTDTQYF

v_gene: TRBV7-2
d_gene: TRBD2
abundance: NA
len: 18
j_gene: TRBJ2-3
CDR3nt: TGTGCCAGCAGCTTAGGGAGGAGGACTAGCAGCCGCACAGATACGCAGTATTTT
CDR3aa: CASSLGRRTSSRTDTQYF

v_gene: TRBV3-1/TRBV3-2
d_gene: NA
abundance: once
len: 14
j_gene: TRBJ2-7
CDR3nt: TGTGCCAGCAGCCGTGGGACGGGCTCCTACGAGCAGTACTTC
CDR3aa: CASSRGTGSYEQYF

v_gene: TRBV28
d_gene: TRBD1
abundance: NA
len: 15
j_gene: TRBJ2-5
CDR3nt: TGTGCCAGCAGTTCGCGTCCGGGACAGGTTTCGACCCAGTACTTC
CDR3aa: CASSSRPGQVSTQYF

v_gene: TRBV14
d_gene: TRBD2
abundance: NA
len: 15
j_gene: TRBJ2-3
CDR3nt: TGTGCCAGCAGCCAACGCGGGGGTTGGACAGATACGCAGTATTTT
CDR3aa: CASSQRGGWTDTQYF

v_gene: TRBV5-1
d_gene: NA
abundance: NA
len: 14
j_gene: TRBJ2-1
CDR3nt: TGCGCCAGCAGCTTGGAACTAGCCCCCAATGAGCAGTTCTTC
CDR3aa: CASSLELAPNEQFF

v_gene: TRBV15
d_gene: NA
abundance: NA
len: 15
j_gene: TRBJ1-1
CDR3nt: TGTGCCACCAGCAGAGAAGGTCACATGAACACTGAAGCTTTCTTT
CDR3aa: CATSREGHMNTEAFF

v_gene: TRBV11-3
d_gene: NA
abundance: NA
len: 15
j_gene: TRBJ2-1
CDR3nt: TGTGCCAGCAGCTCGATGACTGGGGGCTCTAATGAGCAGTTCTTC
CDR3aa: CASSSMTGGSNEQFF

v_gene: TRBV24-1
d_gene: TRBD1
abundance: once
len: 16
j_gene: TRBJ2-3
CDR3nt: TGTGCCACCAGTGATTATTTGGGGGACAGAACCAATACGCAGTATTTT
CDR3aa: CATSDYLGDRTNTQYF

v_gene: TRBV7-2
d_gene: NA
abundance: NA
len: 14
j_gene: TRBJ2-1
CDR3nt: TGTGCCAGCACCTCTGGGGGGCTGTACAATGAGCAGTTCTTC
CDR3aa: CASTSGGLYNEQFF

v_gene: TRBV3-1/TRBV3-2
d_gene: NA
abundance: NA
len: 13
j_gene: TRBJ1-4
CDR3nt: TGTGCCACCTCAATGGGCGAAAGTGAAAAACTGTTTTTT
CDR3aa: CATSMGESEKLFF

v_gene: TRBV19
d_gene: NA
abundance: few
len: 15
j_gene: TRBJ1-6
CDR3nt: TGTGCCAGTAGTATAGACCGGGGGGCAAGTTCACCCCTCCACTTT
CDR3aa: CASSIDRGASSPLHF

v_gene: TRBV7-9
d_gene: NA
abundance: NA
len: 15
j_gene: TRBJ1-3
CDR3nt: TGTGCCAGCAGCTTAGAAGGGTCCCCTGGAAACACCATATATTTT
CDR3aa: CASSLEGSPGNTIYF

v_gene: TRBV2
d_gene: NA
abundance: few
len: 13
j_gene: TRBJ1-5
CDR3nt: TGTGCCAGCAGTGACTGGGCCGGTCAGCCCCAGCATTTT
CDR3aa: CASSDWAGQPQHF

v_gene: TRBV19
d_gene: TRBD1
abundance: NA
len: 13
j_gene: TRBJ2-1
CDR3nt: TGTGCCAGTAGTATAGAGGGACAGAATGAGCAGTTCTTC
CDR3aa: CASSIEGQNEQFF

v_gene: TRBV7-2
d_gene: TRBD2
abundance: once
len: 15
j_gene: TRBJ2-2
CDR3nt: TGTGCCAGCAGCTTACTAGCGGCGAACACCGGGGAGCTGTTTTTT
CDR3aa: CASSLLAANTGELFF

v_gene: TRBV24-1
d_gene: NA
abundance: NA
len: 13
j_gene: TRBJ1-1
CDR3nt: TGTGCCACCAGAGGGATTTTCGGCACTGAAGCTTTCTTT
CDR3aa: CATRGIFGTEAFF

v_gene: TRBV7-2
d_gene: TRBD1
abundance: NA
len: 14
j_gene: TRBJ1-2
CDR3nt: TGTGCCAGCAGCTCAACAGGGGCTAACTATGGCTACACCTTC
CDR3aa: CASSSTGANYGYTF

v_gene: TRBV18
d_gene: NA
abundance: NA
len: 17
j_gene: TRBJ1-2
CDR3nt: TGTGCCAGCTCACCAGACTACTCGCGACAGTTTAACTATGGCTACACCTTC
CDR3aa: CASSPDYSRQFNYGYTF

v_gene: TRBV7-2
d_gene: NA
abundance: NA
len: 16
j_gene: TRBJ2-1
CDR3nt: TGTGCCAGCAGCTACGGACAGAGGGAAAGCTACAATGAGCAGTTCTTC
CDR3aa: CASSYGQRESYNEQFF

v_gene: TRBV7-9
d_gene: NA
abundance: once
len: 14
j_gene: TRBJ1-1
CDR3nt: TGTGCCAGCAGCTTTGGACACAAGAACACTGAAGCTTTCTTT
CDR3aa: CASSFGHKNTEAFF

v_gene: TRBV28
d_gene: NA
abundance: once
len: 14
j_gene: TRBJ1-3
CDR3nt: TGTGCCAGCAGACCAGGGGTCTCTGGAAACACCATATATTTT
CDR3aa: CASRPGVSGNTIYF

v_gene: TRBV7-9
d_gene: NA
abundance: NA
len: 13
j_gene: TRBJ1-3
CDR3nt: TGTGCCAGCAGTCGGGAGACTGGAAACACCATATATTTT
CDR3aa: CASSRETGNTIYF

v_gene: TRBV11-2
d_gene: NA
abundance: NA
len: 14
j_gene: TRBJ2-7
CDR3nt: TGTGCCAGCAGCTTAAGGGGTCAGTCCTACGAGCAGTACTTC
CDR3aa: CASSLRGQSYEQYF

v_gene: TRBV4-1
d_gene: NA
abundance: NA
len: 16
j_gene: TRBJ1-2
CDR3nt: TGCGCCAGCAGCCAAGTGTTGGAGGGGAGTAAGAATGGCTACACCTTC
CDR3aa: CASSQVLEGSKNGYTF

v_gene: TRBV29-1
d_gene: NA
abundance: NA
len: 11
j_gene: TRBJ1-2
CDR3nt: TGCAGCCTCCAGACCGACTATGGCTACACCTTC
CDR3aa: CSLQTDYGYTF

v_gene: TRBV4-1
d_gene: TRBD2
abundance: NA
len: 16
j_gene: TRBJ2-7
CDR3nt: TGCGCCAGCAGCCAAACCAGCGGGGGGGACTCCTACGAGCAGTACTTC
CDR3aa: CASSQTSGGDSYEQYF

v_gene: TRBV5-1
d_gene: NA
abundance: NA
len: 12
j_gene: TRBJ2-5
CDR3nt: TGCGCCAGCCAGGACAGACAAGAGACCCAGTACTTC
CDR3aa: CASQDRQETQYF

v_gene: TRBV4-2
d_gene: TRBD1
abundance: NA
len: 21
j_gene: TRBJ2-6
CDR3nt: TGTGCCAGCAGCCAATTGACTGGGACAGGGGGATTAGGCTCTGGGGCCAACGTCCTGACTTTC
CDR3aa: CASSQLTGTGGLGSGANVLTF

v_gene: TRBV28
d_gene: NA
abundance: NA
len: 16
j_gene: TRBJ1-3
CDR3nt: TGTGCCAGCAGTTTCTCAGGCAGCGCCTCTGGAAACACCATATATTTT
CDR3aa: CASSFSGSASGNTIYF

v_gene: TRBV12-3/TRBV12-4
d_gene: NA
abundance: NA
len: 12
j_gene: TRBJ2-7
CDR3nt: TGTGCCAGCAGTTTAAGACCCTACGAGCAGTACTTC
CDR3aa: CASSLRPYEQYF

v_gene: TRBV5-1
d_gene: NA
abundance: once
len: 13
j_gene: TRBJ1-1
CDR3nt: TGCGCCAGCAGCTCCAACATCAACACTGAAGCTTTCTTT
CDR3aa: CASSSNINTEAFF

v_gene: TRBV4-1
d_gene: NA
abundance: NA
len: 16
j_gene: TRBJ2-3
CDR3nt: TGCGCCAGCAGCCAAGTGGCTAGTCGCCGGTCAGATACGCAGTATTTT
CDR3aa: CASSQVASRRSDTQYF

v_gene: TRBV2
d_gene: NA
abundance: NA
len: 15
j_gene: TRBJ2-1
CDR3nt: TGTGCCAGCAGGAGGGACTCGGGGAGCTACAATGAGCAGTTCTTC
CDR3aa: CASRRDSGSYNEQFF

v_gene: TRBV4-1
d_gene: NA
abundance: NA
len: 15
j_gene: TRBJ2-4
CDR3nt: TGCGCCAGCAGCCAAGGGGTTTGGGCCAAAAACATTCAGTACTTC
CDR3aa: CASSQGVWAKNIQYF

v_gene: TRBV7-9
d_gene: NA
abundance: NA
len: 14
j_gene: TRBJ1-1
CDR3nt: TGTGCCAGCAGCTTGCAAGGGCAGCACACTGAAGCTTTCTTT
CDR3aa: CASSLQGQHTEAFF

v_gene: TRBV15
d_gene: NA
abundance: NA
len: 14
j_gene: TRBJ1-1
CDR3nt: TGTGCCACCAGCAGAGAACAACCAGGGTTCGAAGCTTTCTTT
CDR3aa: CATSREQPGFEAFF

v_gene: TRBV5-1
d_gene: NA
abundance: NA
len: 14
j_gene: TRBJ2-4
CDR3nt: TGCGCCAGCAGCTTTTTGGCTACCAGTAACATTCAGTACTTC
CDR3aa: CASSFLATSNIQYF

v_gene: TRBV20-1
d_gene: NA
abundance: NA
len: 11
j_gene: TRBJ1-3
CDR3nt: TGCAGTGCTAGACGAGGAAACACCATATATTTT
CDR3aa: CSARRGNTIYF

v_gene: TRBV5-5
d_gene: TRBD2
abundance: NA
len: 15
j_gene: TRBJ2-7
CDR3nt: TGTGCCAGCAGTATGACTAGCGGGGGCTCCTACGAGCAGTACTTC
CDR3aa: CASSMTSGGSYEQYF

v_gene: TRBV4-1
d_gene: NA
abundance: NA
len: 13
j_gene: TRBJ2-7
CDR3nt: TGCGCCAGCAGCCGCGGACGATCCTACGAGCAGTACTTC
CDR3aa: CASSRGRSYEQYF